These 30 T cell receptor beta chains were all obtained from the same sample, sequenced in a study of cytomegalovirus exposure and HLA in healthy donors. The PCR made use of 60 Vbeta and 13 Jbeta primers. Profiled with immunoSEQ multiplex PCR; TCRdb holds only in-frame clones, not every one. The sample has 200,000 or so clones, around 75% seen once. The specimen sequenced was PBMCs. Receptors originate from a man in his forties or fifties in good health and CMV-seropositive.

The CDR3 coding sequence is TGTGCCAGCAGCTTCAGGGTCGGAGAGCAGTACTTC. Translated: CASSFRVGEQYF. The rearrangement uses TRBV5-8 and TRBJ2-7, with D maybe TRBD1 (5 bases). The CDR3 consists of 12 residues. With 2 bases removed from V and 7 bases from J, the gap between germline ends came to 10 bases. From germline, CDR1 is SGHTS and CDR2 YDEGEE.

The chain has TRBV5-1 and TRBJ1-2; possibly TRBD1 for D (5 bases). The ends were cut back, 3 bases at V and 5 bases at J, with 23 bases in the middle. This CDR3 is 17 amino acids long. The germline gives CDR1 SGHRS, CDR2 YFSETQ. As DNA, the CDR3 is TGCGCCAGCAGCTCCACCCCGGGGGAGAGGAGGGGTTATGGCTACACCTTC. This encodes CASSSTPGERRGYGYTF.

This chain joins TRBV28 and TRBJ1-2; 9 bases fit TRBD1. With 3 bases clipped from V and 7 bases from J, the junction kept 12 bases outside the gene matches. The CDR3 runs 16 residues. In germline, CDR1 is MDHEN, CDR2 SYDVKM. In DNA form, the CDR3 reads TGTGCCAGCAGTTTGGGGGGAAAACAGGGGGCGTTTGGCTACACCTTC. Translation gives CASSLGGKQGAFGYTF.

The gene calls are TRBV30 and TRBJ1-2; 10 bases agree with TRBD1. Per germline, CDR1 GTSNPN and CDR2 SVGIG (reference sequence). This CDR3 is built from 14 residues. V was pared by 1 base and J by 4 bases, with 3 bases of the junction left unmatched. The CDR3 DNA reads TGTGCCTGGAGTGGAGACAGGGGGCTCTATGGCTACACCTTC. It is translated as CAWSGDRGLYGYTF. Full variable domain (missing parts from reference TRBV30 and TRBJ1-2): SQTIHQWPATLVQPVGSPLSLECTVEGTSNPNLYWYRQAAGRGLQLLFYSVGIGQISSEVPQNLSASRPQDRQFILSSKKLLLSDSGFYLCAWSGDRGLYGYTFGSGTRLTVV.

The sample holds one count of this clone. CDR3 sequence: CASSLARQGYTEAFF. The CDR3, as DNA: TGTGCCAGCAGCTTAGCCCGACAGGGGTACACTGAAGCTTTCTTT. The rearrangement uses TRBV7-9 and TRBJ1-1; 8 nucleotides align to TRBD1. In germline, CDR1 is SEHNR, CDR2 FQNEAQ (reference sequence). The ends lost 0 bases at V and 3 bases at J; junction bases unmatched: 3. The CDR3 loop spans 15 amino acids.

This clone was seen just once. This chain uses TRBV5-5 with TRBJ1-5, with 9 nucleotides matching TRBD1. The CDR3 has 15 amino acids. The germline V gene has CDR1 SGHKS and CDR2 YYEKEE (reference sequence). V trimming: 5 bases; J trimming: 2 bases; junction bases outside the gene matches: 5. The CDR3 region is CASSRTGVGNQPQHF. CDR3 bases: TGTGCCAGCAGTCGGACAGGGGTGGGCAATCAGCCCCAGCATTTT.

Remarks on this clone: In the same sample, other DNA sequences code for this CDR3. The J gene is TRBJ1-3, the V gene TRBV7-6; D perhaps matches TRBD1 (6 bases). The CDR3 runs 15 residues. Trimming cost V 0 bases and J 7 bases, with 13 bases left between them. Germline V lookup: CDR1 SGHVS, CDR2 FNYEAQ. The CDR3 protein is CASSLATGWGNTIYF. The CDR3 DNA follows: TGTGCCAGCAGCTTAGCCACAGGGTGGGGGAACACCATATATTTT.

This clone was observed a few times. The J gene is TRBJ2-6, the V gene TRBV5-6, with D unclear. This CDR3 contains 16 residues. V lost 3 bases to trimming and J lost 3 bases, with 13 bases between them. The germline gives CDR1 SGHDT, CDR2 YYEEEE. Here the CDR3 DNA reads TGTGCCAGCAGCTCCTTCCCGGGTTTTGGGGCCAACGTCCTGACTTTC. This gives the protein CASSSFPGFGANVLTF.

The genes are TRBV27 and TRBJ2-7, with 9 nucleotides matching TRBD1. The V segment lost 5 bases and the J segment 3 bases; nucleotides outside the gene matches: 5. Germline loops: CDR1 MNHEY, CDR2 SMNVEV (reference sequence). This CDR3 contains 14 residues. The CDR3, as DNA: TGTGCCAGCAGTGCCTACAGGGGGCGCTACGAGCAGTACTTC. It specifies CASSAYRGRYEQYF.

This clone has only a few counts. This sequence joins TRBV6-5 and TRBJ2-6; D is unresolved. The CDR3 has 16 residues. The ends were cut back, 2 bases at V and 0 bases at J, with 8 bases in the middle. Germline lookup yields CDR1 MNHEY and CDR2 SVGAGI. CDR3 amino acids: CASSYDTHSGANVLTF. As DNA, the CDR3 is TGTGCCAGCAGTTACGACACCCACTCTGGGGCCAACGTCCTGACTTTC.

This chain uses TRBV7-9 with TRBJ2-2, with 7 bases aligning to TRBD2. The germline V gene encodes CDR1 SEHNR and CDR2 FQNEAQ (reference sequence). The CDR3 sequence is 17 residues long. Trimming at V came to 5 bases and at J to 4 bases, leaving 13 bases not matched to a gene. The CDR3 loop reads CASSPNGAGLITGELFF. The CDR3 DNA reads as TGTGCCAGCAGCCCCAATGGAGCGGGGCTAATCACCGGGGAGCTGTTTTTT.

The chain couples TRBV6-5 to TRBJ2-5, with D perhaps matching TRBD1 or TRBD2 (5 bases each). The DNA end is a closer match to TRBJ2-7, so the J assignment may be wrong. This CDR3 is built from 13 residues. Germline V gene data show CDR1 as MNHEY and CDR2 as SVGAGI. DNA for the CDR3: TGTGCCAGCAGTTACCGAGGGGACTACGAGCAGTACTTC. It is translated as CASSYRGDYEQYF.

A note on this clone: The germline gene is not matched at one end of the junction; a read error may be the cause. The rearrangement uses TRBV28 and TRBJ1-1; no clear D gene. The CDR3 covers 14 residues. Germline V gene lookup returns CDR1 MDHEN and CDR2 SYDVKM. The chain's CDR3 is CASSFLTGNAEAFF. CDR3 bases: TGTGCCAGCAGTTTCTTGACCGGGAACGCTGAAGCTTTCTTT.

The V and J genes are TRBV7-2 and TRBJ2-3, with 7 bases aligning to TRBD1. The CDR3 sequence is 15 residues long. Germline V gene lookup returns CDR1 SGHTA and CDR2 FQGNSA. V was clipped by 1 base and J by 3 bases; unmatched bases: 4. CDR3 sequence: CASSLVSTGTDTQYF. CDR3 in DNA: TGTGCCAGCAGCTTAGTGTCGACAGGGACAGATACGCAGTATTTT.

This clone showed up just once. V and J are TRBV11-3 and TRBJ2-7, with D tentatively TRBD1 (6 bases). Germline lookup yields CDR1 SGHNT and CDR2 YENEEA. V lost 2 bases, J lost 6 bases, and 11 bases lay in between. This CDR3 contains 13 residues. The CDR3 loop reads CASSLTGSTEQYF. CDR3 coding DNA: TGTGCCAGCAGCTTAACAGGGTCCACCGAGCAGTACTTC.

The chain recombines TRBV7-2 with TRBJ2-5, with 10 bases aligning to TRBD1. The V segment lost 8 bases and the J segment 2 bases; nucleotides outside the gene matches: 8. Germline loops: CDR1 SGHTA, CDR2 FQGNSA. CDR3 length: 15 amino acids. The CDR3 region has the DNA TGTGCCAGCGGTCGGACAGGGGGGACGCAAGAGACCCAGTACTTC. It is translated as CASGRTGGTQETQYF.

The chain is built from TRBV25-1 and TRBJ1-1, with D perhaps TRBD1 (5 bases). Germline-derived CDR1 and CDR2 are MGHDK and SYGVNS. The CDR3 runs to 15 residues. V lost 7 bases, J lost 2 bases, and 17 bases lay in between. This CDR3 reads CASNGGSRANTEAFF. The CDR3 DNA reads TGTGCCAGCAACGGGGGATCACGGGCAAACACTGAAGCTTTCTTT.

The gene calls are TRBV28 and TRBJ2-7, with D possibly TRBD1 on 6 matching bases. The CDR3 contains 14 residues. CDR1 and CDR2 (germline): MDHEN, SYDVKM. Between the trimmed V and J ends, which lost 5 bases and 3 bases, there was a span of 14 bases. The DNA for the CDR3 is TGTGCCAGCAGTCGCCAGGGGCGCTACTACGAGCAGTACTTC. It encodes CASSRQGRYYEQYF.

This rearrangement joins TRBV4-3 to TRBJ1-1; TRBD1 matches at 10 bases. The CDR3 covers 15 residues. V gave up 3 bases and J gave up 1 base; unmatched junction bases: 2. The germline V gene encodes CDR1 LGHNA and CDR2 YSLEER. CDR3 DNA sequence: TGCGCCAGCAGCCAGAGACAGGGGGCGAACACTGAAGCTTTCTTT. Encoded protein: CASSQRQGANTEAFF.

This rearrangement joins TRBV6-4 to TRBJ2-3; the D is unclear. CDR3 length equals 11 residues. V dropped 0 bases and J dropped 14 bases, with 9 bases sitting between them. Per the germline V gene, CDR1 is MRHNA and CDR2 is SNTAGT. CDR3 bases: TGTGCCAGCAGTGACTCACTCCCCATGTATTTT. Amino acids: CASSDSLPMYF.

V is TRBV6-5 and J is TRBJ2-7, with 9 bases fitting TRBD2. J was trimmed by 3 bases and V by 3 bases; bases with no gene match: 6. Germline lookup yields CDR1 MNHEY and CDR2 SVGAGI. The CDR3 is 15 amino acids. The CDR3: CASSYGLAGIYEQYF. For the CDR3, the DNA is TGTGCCAGCAGTTATGGTCTAGCGGGGATCTACGAGCAGTACTTC.

The V call is TRBV5-1, the J call TRBJ1-5; 7 bases are a match to TRBD1. Germline assignment: CDR1 SGHRS and CDR2 YFSETQ. The CDR3 extends over 15 amino acids. V shed 4 bases and J 2 bases; nucleotides not matched to a gene: 6. The CDR3 spells CASSPHTGGNQPQHF. The CDR3 DNA reads as TGCGCCAGCAGCCCACATACAGGGGGCAATCAGCCCCAGCATTTT.

The chain is built from TRBV30 and TRBJ2-7, with D possibly matching TRBD1 (5 bases). This CDR3 contains 12 residues. V was pared by 7 bases and J by 7 bases, with 17 bases between. Germline V gene sequence: CDR1 GTSNPN, CDR2 SVGIG (reference sequence). This chain's CDR3 is CASAFQGREQYF. The CDR3, as DNA: TGTGCCTCCGCCTTTCAGGGTCGAGAGCAGTACTTC.

CDR3 DNA: TGTGCCAGCAGCGCCACGGACAGGGTCTATGGCTACACCTTC. Encoded protein: CASSATDRVYGYTF. The V call is TRBV9, the J call TRBJ1-2; 8 positions match TRBD1. CDR1 is SGDLS and CDR2 is YYNGEE in the germline V gene. This CDR3 spans 14 amino acids. V lost 3 bases, J lost 4 bases, and 5 bases stayed unmatched.

The table lists this clone with a count of one. This sample also contains other DNA sequences that code for the same CDR3. The chain carries TRBV6-1 and TRBJ2-7, with 9 bases lining up with TRBD2. The CDR3 is 15 amino acids. Germline assignment: CDR1 MNHNS and CDR2 SASEGT. J was trimmed by 4 bases and V by 4 bases; bases with no gene match: 8. This CDR3 reads CASSGILAGPYEQYF. The DNA of the CDR3 is TGTGCCAGCAGTGGGATTCTAGCGGGGCCGTACGAGCAGTACTTC.

This chain connects TRBV4-3 to TRBJ2-1; 9 bases fit TRBD2. The CDR3 consists of 16 residues. The V segment lost 0 bases and the J segment 2 bases; nucleotides outside the gene matches: 2. Germline CDR1 LGHNA, CDR2 YSLEER. The CDR3 sequence: CASSQDPSGAYNEQFF. The CDR3 DNA is TGCGCCAGCAGCCAAGATCCTAGCGGGGCCTACAATGAGCAGTTCTTC.

The V and J genes are TRBV11-2 and TRBJ1-5, with 7 bases matching TRBD1. From germline, CDR1 is SGHAT and CDR2 FQNNGV. The ends lost 0 bases at V and 4 bases at J; junction bases unmatched: 3. The CDR3 spans 15 residues. CDR3 nucleotide sequence: TGTGCCAGCAGCTTAGACCCAGGGGGGAATCAGCCCCAGCATTTT. It is translated as CASSLDPGGNQPQHF.

The table lists this clone with a few counts. The chain recombines TRBV6-5 with TRBJ2-2, with TRBD1 identical over 8 bases. Germline V gene lookup returns CDR1 MNHEY and CDR2 SVGAGI. The trim removed 5 bases at V and 4 bases at J, leaving 6 bases unmatched. The CDR3 spans 15 residues. For the CDR3, the DNA is TGTGCCAGCAGTCACGGGACAGGCGCCACCGGGGAGCTGTTTTTT. Protein: CASSHGTGATGELFF.

This chain links TRBV27 with TRBJ1-2; D is ambiguous. Trimming shortened V by 6 bases and J by 2 bases, and 10 bases separated the two germline ends. The CDR3 extends over 13 amino acids. Germline CDR1 is MNHEY and CDR2 is SMNVEV (reference sequence). The CDR3 nucleotides read TGTGCCAGCAGACCTTTACAGAACTATGGCTACACCTTC. As protein: CASRPLQNYGYTF.

CDR3 coding DNA: TGTGCCAGCAGCTTAGAGGCCCGGGGGACTGAAGCTTTCTTT. Translated, it gives CASSLEARGTEAFF. The rearrangement uses TRBV7-2 and TRBJ1-1; possible D gene TRBD1, 5 bases. CDR1 is SGHTA, CDR2 FQGNSA, per germline. Trimming shortened V by 1 base and J by 5 bases, and 11 bases separated the two germline ends. The CDR3 length is 14 residues.